This TCR beta chain was identified in a study of OX40 agonist ivuxolimab in advanced cancers. Study information: A history of anti-PD-1, anti-PD-L1 or anti-CTLA-4 therapy was acceptable, and over 30% had some.

This CDR3 region has 15 residues. The ends lost 2 bases at V and 3 bases at J; junction bases unmatched: 3. Germline CDR1 reads SEHNR; CDR2 reads FQNEAQ (reference sequence). Sequencing used immunoSEQ multiplex PCR; TCRdb keeps in-frame clones, though not all of them. Found here are 75,000 to 100,000 clones, roughly 80% of them singletons; the top ten hold roughly 5.2%. Findings of the study overall: Antigen specificity remained undetermined for the expanded peripheral T cells.

In this sample, this clone turned up a few times. Its antigen is still unknown. The sequences come from CD4+ or CD8+ T cells sorted from blood, collected in a trial of the OX40 agonist ivuxolimab. The J gene is TRBJ2-5, the V gene TRBV7-9, with 10 bases that match TRBD1. This sequence originates from an adult with an advanced solid tumor such as melanoma, head and neck, liver or kidney cancer. CDR3 sequence reads: CASSLYGTGEETQYF. Here the CDR3 DNA reads TGTGCCAGCAGCTTATACGGGACAGGGGAAGAGACCCAGTACTTC.